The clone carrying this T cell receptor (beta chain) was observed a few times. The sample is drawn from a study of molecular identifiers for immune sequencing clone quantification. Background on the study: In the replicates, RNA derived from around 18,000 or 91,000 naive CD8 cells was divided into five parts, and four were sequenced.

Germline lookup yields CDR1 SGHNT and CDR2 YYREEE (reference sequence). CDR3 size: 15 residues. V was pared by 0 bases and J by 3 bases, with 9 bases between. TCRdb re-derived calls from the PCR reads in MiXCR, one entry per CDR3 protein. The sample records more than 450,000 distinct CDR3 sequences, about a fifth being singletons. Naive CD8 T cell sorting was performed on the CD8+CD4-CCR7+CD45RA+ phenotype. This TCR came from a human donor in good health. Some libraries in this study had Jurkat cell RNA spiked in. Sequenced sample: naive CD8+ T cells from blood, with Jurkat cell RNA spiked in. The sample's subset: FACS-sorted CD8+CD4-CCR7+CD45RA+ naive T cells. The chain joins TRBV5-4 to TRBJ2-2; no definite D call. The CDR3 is CASSLEQSYTGELFF. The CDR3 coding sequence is TGTGCCAGCAGCTTGGAACAGTCGTACACCGGGGAGCTGTTTTTT. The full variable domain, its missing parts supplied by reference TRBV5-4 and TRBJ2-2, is ETGVTQSPTHLIKTRGQQVTLRCSSQSGHNTVSWYQQALGQGPQFIFQYYREEENGRGNFPPRFSGLQFPNYSSELNVNALELDDSALYLCASSLEQSYTGELFFGEGSRLTVL.